This is a list of T cell receptor beta chains from one sample in a study of cytomegalovirus exposure and HLA in healthy donors. Sequencing was performed with immunoSEQ multiplex PCR; in TCRdb, only in-frame clones are kept and a portion is missing. The sample has 20,000 to 25,000 clones. The sequenced sample was PBMCs. These TCRs come from a man between 60 and 70 years old in good health and CMV-seropositive. Both conserved end residues are part of each CDR3. The order of the fields is D gene, clone size, V gene, J gene, CDR3 DNA, CDR3 protein. A D gene is named only where the DNA matches it firmly. Clone size is not always given. Where it is, it says once, few, many or a class for expanded clones.

TRBD2,.,TRBV11-2,TRBJ2-1,TGTGCCAGCAGCTTAAATTGGGCGGGAGCGGTGGGGGAGCAGTTCTTC,CASSLNWAGAVGEQFF
.,.,TRBV29-1,TRBJ2-1,TGCAGCGGCGGACAAGTCAATGAGCAGTTCTTC,CSGGQVNEQFF
.,.,TRBV19,TRBJ1-5,TGTGCCAGTAGTATAGATAATGATCAGCCCCAGCATTTT,CASSIDNDQPQHF
.,.,TRBV5-6,TRBJ2-2,TGTGCCAGCAGCTTCTTACGGTTGAACACCGGGGAGCTGTTTTTT,CASSFLRLNTGELFF
TRBD1,.,TRBV5-1,TRBJ2-5,TGCGCCAGCAGCGACGACAGGGGACCATTATCCCAGTACTTC,CASSDDRGPLSQYF
TRBD1,.,TRBV19,TRBJ1-1,TGTGCCAGCCAGACAGGGCGGAAAAGGACTGAAGCTTTCTTT,CASQTGRKRTEAFF
.,.,TRBV5-6,TRBJ1-2,TGTGCCAGCAGCGGCAGGGGAAGCTACACCTTC,CASSGRGSYTF
TRBD1,.,TRBV7-7,TRBJ2-3,TGTGCCAGCAGCGCGGGACAGGGGTTGGCAGATACGCAGTATTTT,CASSAGQGLADTQYF
.,.,TRBV10-3,TRBJ2-3,TGTGCCATCAGTGAGTCGTCGGGGGCAGATACGCAGTATTTT,CAISESSGADTQYF
.,.,TRBV5-1,TRBJ2-3,TGCGCCAGCAGCTTGATGACACCAAGCACAGATACGCAGTATTTT,CASSLMTPSTDTQYF
TRBD2,.,TRBV15,TRBJ2-5,TGTGCCACCAGCAGAGGGGTGAGGACTAGCGGCCACCAAGAGACCCAGTACTTC,CATSRGVRTSGHQETQYF
.,.,TRBV6-6,TRBJ2-7,TGTGCCAGCAGTTACTCACGGGGGACCTACGAGCAGTACTTC,CASSYSRGTYEQYF
TRBD1,.,TRBV30,TRBJ1-4,TGTGCCTGGAGACGCACAGGGGGCTTGCATGAAAAACTGTTTTTT,CAWRRTGGLHEKLFF
.,.,TRBV18,TRBJ2-7,TGTGCCAGCTCTGCGTCCACTGACTCCTACGAGCAGTACTTC,CASSASTDSYEQYF
TRBD1,.,TRBV11-3,TRBJ1-5,TGTGCCAGCAGCTTAGCGGACAGGGAGGAATGTCAGCCCCAGCATTTT,CASSLADREECQPQHF
.,.,TRBV6-1,TRBJ1-1,TGTGCCAGCAGCCCCAGGGACACTGAAGCTTTCTTT,CASSPRDTEAFF
.,.,TRBV5-4,TRBJ2-2,TGTGCCAGCAGGTACAGGGACCTTTCCGGGGAGCTGTTTTTT,CASRYRDLSGELFF
.,.,TRBV7-2,TRBJ2-7,TGTGCCAGCAGCGCTTACGGGGAGCAGTACTTC,CASSAYGEQYF
TRBD1,.,TRBV7-9,TRBJ1-1,TGTGCCAGCAGCTTAACAGGGGCCCCGACTGAAGCTTTCTTT,CASSLTGAPTEAFF
TRBD1,.,TRBV7-9,TRBJ1-2,TGTGCCAGCAGCCCGATCTCCGGGACAGCTTCATATGGCTACACCTTC,CASSPISGTASYGYTF
.,.,TRBV18,TRBJ2-2,TGTGCCAGCTCACCACTTAGATCCGGGAACACCGGGGAGCTGTTTTTT,CASSPLRSGNTGELFF
TRBD2,.,TRBV7-9,TRBJ2-5,TGTGCCAGCAGCTTTGGCCCGGGGACTAGCGGAGAGACCCAGTACTTC,CASSFGPGTSGETQYF
TRBD1,.,TRBV19,TRBJ1-5,TGTGCCAGTAGTTCACAGGGGGCGTTTGGCCAGCCCCAGCATTTT,CASSSQGAFGQPQHF
TRBD2,.,TRBV6-1,TRBJ2-7,TGTGCCAGCAGTGCTTGGGGCGGGAGCAACGCCTACGAGCAGTACTTC,CASSAWGGSNAYEQYF
.,.,TRBV5-1,TRBJ2-7,TGCGCCAGCAGCTCTTTTACCTACGAGCAGTACTTC,CASSSFTYEQYF
TRBD1,.,TRBV27,TRBJ1-2,TGTGCCAGCAGTTCTCCGACAGGGTCGGAAGGCTACACCTTC,CASSSPTGSEGYTF
TRBD1,.,TRBV18,TRBJ2-7,TGTGCCAGCTCACCACGGGACAGGGAGCCCTACTTC,CASSPRDREPYF
.,large,TRBV9,TRBJ2-7,TGTGCCAGCAGCCCCACTAGTAAGAACGTCCCCTACGAGCAGTACTTC,CASSPTSKNVPYEQYF
.,.,TRBV11-2,TRBJ2-7,TGTGCCAGCAGCTTAGATGGCCCCGGGGAGCAGTACTTC,CASSLDGPGEQYF
.,.,TRBV29-1,TRBJ2-6,TGCAGCGTTTTCCGGGACACCAACCCCTCTGGGGCCAACGTCCTGACTTTC,CSVFRDTNPSGANVLTF
TRBD2,.,TRBV19,TRBJ2-1,TGTGCCAGTAGACCCTCGGCTGCGGGAGGGCGGAGTGAGCAGTTCTTC,CASRPSAAGGRSEQFF
.,.,TRBV2,TRBJ1-2,TGTGCCAGCAGGGGCCGGAGGGAGGGCTACACCTTC,CASRGRREGYTF
TRBD1,.,TRBV7-8,TRBJ1-1,TGTGCCAGCAGCTTCGACAGGGGGAACACTGAAGCTTTCTTT,CASSFDRGNTEAFF
.,.,TRBV27,TRBJ2-2,TGTGCCAGCAGTGGGCCTAACACCGGGGAGCTGTTTTTT,CASSGPNTGELFF
TRBD1,large,TRBV19,TRBJ2-1,TGTGCCAGTAGTATAGATCTTGGCGAGGGGGCCGACAATGAGCAGTTCTTC,CASSIDLGEGADNEQFF
.,.,TRBV5-1,TRBJ2-3,TGCGCCAGCAGCTTGGGGCCTTCTGTGGGGAGAGGAGATACGCAGTATTTT,CASSLGPSVGRGDTQYF
TRBD2,.,TRBV6-4,TRBJ2-1,TGTGCCAGCAGTGACTCGAGCAAGCGGGGGTACAATGAGCAGTTCTTC,CASSDSSKRGYNEQFF
TRBD2,.,TRBV10-2,TRBJ2-7,TGCGCCAGCAACCCTAGCGGGGGGGTCTACGAGCAGTACTTC,CASNPSGGVYEQYF
.,.,TRBV5-4,TRBJ1-1,TGTGCCAGCAGCTTCATCGGCACTGAAGCTTTCTTT,CASSFIGTEAFF
TRBD2,.,TRBV5-6,TRBJ2-1,TGTGCCAGCAGCCTAACGGGGGGGAAGCAGTTCTTC,CASSLTGGKQFF
.,.,TRBV15,TRBJ1-4,TGTGCCACCAGCAGAGAGGGAGGTGAGAATGAAAAACTGTTTTTT,CATSREGGENEKLFF
.,.,TRBV4-1,TRBJ1-3,TGCGCCAGCAGCCAAGGGGGAGCCGGAAACACCATATATTTT,CASSQGGAGNTIYF
TRBD1,.,TRBV2,TRBJ2-7,TGTGCCAGCTCCGGGACAGGGACCCCTCACGAGCAGTACTTC,CASSGTGTPHEQYF
TRBD1,.,TRBV29-1,TRBJ2-7,TGCAGCGTACGGGACAGCACCTACGAGCAGTACTTC,CSVRDSTYEQYF
TRBD2,.,TRBV7-9,TRBJ2-7,TGTGCCAGCAGCCTAGGACTAGCGGTGGACTACGAGCAGTACTTC,CASSLGLAVDYEQYF
.,.,TRBV6-5,TRBJ2-3,TGTGCCAGCAATCAGGGGTTGTGGTCAGATAAGCAGTATTTT,CASNQGLWSDKQYF